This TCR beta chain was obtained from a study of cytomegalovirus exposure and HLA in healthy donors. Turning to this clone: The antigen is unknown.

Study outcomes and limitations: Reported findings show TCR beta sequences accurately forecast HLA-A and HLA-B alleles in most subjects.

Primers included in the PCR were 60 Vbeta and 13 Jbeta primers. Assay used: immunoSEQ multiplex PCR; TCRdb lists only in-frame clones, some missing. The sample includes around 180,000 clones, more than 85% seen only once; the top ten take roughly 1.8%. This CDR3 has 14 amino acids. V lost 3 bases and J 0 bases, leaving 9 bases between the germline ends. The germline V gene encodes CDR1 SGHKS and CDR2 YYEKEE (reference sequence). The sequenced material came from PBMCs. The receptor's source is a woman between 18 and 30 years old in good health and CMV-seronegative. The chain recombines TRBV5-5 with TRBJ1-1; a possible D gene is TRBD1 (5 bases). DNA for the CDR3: TGTGCCAGCAGCTCCAGGGTAATGAACACTGAAGCTTTCTTT. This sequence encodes CASSSRVMNTEAFF.